Included here is one T cell receptor beta chain sequence, with context. Its antigen is as yet unknown. Cultured CD4+ T-cell DNA underwent Oncomine TCR Beta short-read sequencing. TCRdb reanalysed the PCR reads using MiXCR and keeps one entry per CDR3 protein. The table records about 24,000 distinct CDR3 sequences, around 45% of them present only once. The sample originates from a study of vaccination and CD4 T cells after COVID-19. Study-wide context: Overlapping spike peptides served as the stimulus for the cells. These peptides came from SARS-CoV-2 and from the common cold coronaviruses HCoV-NL63, HCoV-OC43 and HCoV-229E.

Treatment: roughly ten-day PBMC culture with coronavirus spike peptide pools or control peptides (ViraFEST assay). In the ViraFEST assay, peptide-pool expansion preceded TCR sequencing of expanded clonotypes. Study results and limitations: Median numbers of SARS-CoV-2-reactive clonotypes increased from roughly 19 to 38 (not a significant change).

Sequenced sample: CD4+ T cells from blood, cultured in vitro. This sequence was found in a human donor who had recovered from COVID-19.

For the CDR3, the DNA is TGTGCCAGCAGCTTAGGAAGCGTTACCCAGTACTTC. Protein sequence: CASSLGSVTQYF. The chain has TRBV7-6 and TRBJ2-5; D is uncertain. Germline-derived CDR1 and CDR2 are SGHVS and FNYEAQ. V was shortened by 1 base and J by 8 bases, with 8 bases between the two germline ends. The CDR3 has 12 residues.